The clone carrying this TCR beta chain was recorded only once. As originally analysed: Quantification of nucleated cells was approximated via reference gene primer amplification. Libraries were prepared by immunoSEQ multiplex PCR; TCRdb keeps only in-frame clonotypes and omits some of them. V and J calls and clone size are as listed in that table; D and trimming were resolved from the DNA. The data contain tens of thousands of clones, roughly 80% of them singletons. These data belong to a study of blood T cell repertoires in COVID-19. The overall study: The samples span acute and convalescent COVID-19 from the United States, Italy and Spain. In each case, the material was cDNA or gDNA derived from T cells, B-cell-depleted T cells, or PBMCs.

The trim removed 2 bases at V and 0 bases at J, leaving 8 bases unmatched. Germline loops: CDR1 SNHLY, CDR2 FYNNEI. There are 18 residues in the CDR3. Sequencing input: peripheral blood. This sequence joins TRBV2 and TRBJ2-1, with 9 bases fitting TRBD2. The TCR comes from a human donor in a cohort sampled during active COVID-19. The CDR3 spells CASSEPAGGLISYNEQFF. CDR3 coding DNA: TGTGCCAGCAGTGAACCAGCGGGAGGCCTTATCTCCTACAATGAGCAGTTCTTC.